The TCR beta chain under discussion was sequenced for a study of blood T cell repertoires in COVID-19. Study in general: Donors in the United States, Italy and Spain gave samples during acute or convalescent COVID-19. In each case, the material was cDNA or gDNA derived from T cells, B-cell-depleted T cells, or PBMCs.

Germline trimming cut 5 bases from V and 3 bases from J; bases unmatched to any gene: 3. CDR1 is MDHEN and CDR2 is SYDVKM in the germline V gene. The CDR3 is made up of 13 amino acids. Original analysis: Reference gene primer amplification gave nucleated cell count estimates. Here immunoSEQ multiplex PCR was the method, and the copy in TCRdb shows in-frame clones only, minus some. The V and J calls and clone size are taken from that table; D and trimming were inferred from the DNA. The sample carries 110,000 to 150,000 clones, approximately 86% recorded once. This clonotype was sampled from a woman in her fifties or sixties with acute or convalescent COVID-19. The rearrangement links TRBV28 to TRBJ2-5, with TRBD1 matching 7 bases. The sample was peripheral blood. CDR3 sequence (DNA): TGTGCCAGCAGTACTGACAGGGAAGAGACCCAGTACTTC. Translated: CASSTDREETQYF.